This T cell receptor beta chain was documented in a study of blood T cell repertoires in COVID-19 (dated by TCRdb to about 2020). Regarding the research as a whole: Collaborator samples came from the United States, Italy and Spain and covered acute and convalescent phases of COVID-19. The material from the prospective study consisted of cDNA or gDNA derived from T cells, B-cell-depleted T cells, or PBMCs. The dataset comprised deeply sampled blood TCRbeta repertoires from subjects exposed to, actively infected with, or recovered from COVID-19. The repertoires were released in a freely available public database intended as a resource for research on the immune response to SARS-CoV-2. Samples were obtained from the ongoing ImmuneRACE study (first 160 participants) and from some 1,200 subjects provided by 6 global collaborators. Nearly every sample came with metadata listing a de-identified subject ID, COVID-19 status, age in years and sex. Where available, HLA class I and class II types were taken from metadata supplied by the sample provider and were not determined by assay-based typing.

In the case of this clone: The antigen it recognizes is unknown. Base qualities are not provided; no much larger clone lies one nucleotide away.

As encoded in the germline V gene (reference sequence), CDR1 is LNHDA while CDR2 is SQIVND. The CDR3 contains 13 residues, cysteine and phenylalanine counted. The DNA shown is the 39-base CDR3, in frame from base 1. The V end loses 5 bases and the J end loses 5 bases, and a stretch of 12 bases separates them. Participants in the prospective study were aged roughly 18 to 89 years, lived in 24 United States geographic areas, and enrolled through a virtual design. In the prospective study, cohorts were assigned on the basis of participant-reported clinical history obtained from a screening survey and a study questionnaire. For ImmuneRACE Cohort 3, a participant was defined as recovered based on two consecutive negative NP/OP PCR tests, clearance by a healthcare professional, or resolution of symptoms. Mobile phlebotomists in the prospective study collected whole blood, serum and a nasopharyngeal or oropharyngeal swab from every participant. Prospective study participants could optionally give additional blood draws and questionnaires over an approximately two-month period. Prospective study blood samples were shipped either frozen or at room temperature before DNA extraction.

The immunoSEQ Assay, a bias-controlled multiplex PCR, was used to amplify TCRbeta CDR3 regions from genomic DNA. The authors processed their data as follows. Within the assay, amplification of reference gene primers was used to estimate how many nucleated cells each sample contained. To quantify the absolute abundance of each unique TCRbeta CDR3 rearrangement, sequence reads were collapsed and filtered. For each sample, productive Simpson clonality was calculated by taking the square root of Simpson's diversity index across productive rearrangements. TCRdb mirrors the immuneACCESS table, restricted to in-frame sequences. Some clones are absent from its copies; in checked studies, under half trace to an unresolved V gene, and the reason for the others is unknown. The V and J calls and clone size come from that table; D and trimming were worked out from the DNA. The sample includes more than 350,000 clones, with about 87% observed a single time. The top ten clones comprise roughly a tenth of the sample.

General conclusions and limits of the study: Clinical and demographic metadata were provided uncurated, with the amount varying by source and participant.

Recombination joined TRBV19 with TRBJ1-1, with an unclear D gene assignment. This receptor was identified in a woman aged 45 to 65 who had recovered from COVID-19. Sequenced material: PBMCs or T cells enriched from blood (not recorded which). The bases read TGTGCCAGTAGTCCCCATTTGCGAACTGAAGCTTTCTTT. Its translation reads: CASSPHLRTEAFF.